The 22 T cell receptor beta chains in this list originate from one sample, sequenced in a study of CD8 T cells in ankylosing spondylitis. Each CDR3 protein gets one entry after TCRdb re-called the 5' RACE reads with MiXCR. The sample holds roughly 240,000 distinct CDR3 sequences; roughly 32% are singletons and the top ten take around 4.4%. Material: blood, either unsorted or a sorted T cell fraction (not recorded which). The origin of the receptors is a male donor with ankylosing spondylitis or in good health (not recorded which).

This chain links TRBV27 with TRBJ1-1; D gene uncertain. This CDR3 comprises 15 residues. Per germline, CDR1 MNHEY and CDR2 SMNVEV (reference sequence). The germline V and J ends were trimmed by 4 bases and 4 bases, with 16 bases remaining between them. This CDR3 reads CASSSGGFIGTEAFF. In DNA, the CDR3 is TGTGCCAGCAGTTCAGGAGGTTTTATTGGCACTGAAGCTTTCTTT.

This chain connects TRBV5-1 to TRBJ1-2, with D maybe TRBD1 (5 bases). There are 13 residues in the CDR3. The ends were cut back, 4 bases at V and 4 bases at J, with 11 bases in the middle. Germline V gives CDR1 SGHRS, CDR2 YFSETQ. CDR3 nucleotides: TGCGCCAGCAGCATCAGGGTGGGCTATGGCTACACCTTC. It specifies CASSIRVGYGYTF.

There are a few counts of this clonotype. The V gene is TRBV12-3 or TRBV12-4, the J gene TRBJ2-1; weak D call: TRBD1 (6 bases). CDR3 length equals 14 residues. The V end was cut by 5 bases, the J end by 8 bases, with 16 bases between. The CDR3 DNA reads as TGTGCCAGCAGTCCCCCCAGGGGTGGCGATGAGCAGTTCTTC. It yields the protein CASSPPRGGDEQFF.

This clonotype is a singleton in its sample. The V and J genes are TRBV4-1 and TRBJ2-3; TRBD2 agrees at 8 bases. Looked up from germline, CDR1 is MGHRA and CDR2 is YSYEKL. The CDR3 consists of 19 residues. Trimming took 1 base from V and 4 from J; bases not matched to a gene: 16. The CDR3 nucleotides are TGCGCCAGCAGCCAAGGGGAAGCGGGGGCCCTCCGAGGCCCAGATACGCAGTATTTT. Protein: CASSQGEAGALRGPDTQYF.

This clonotype was recorded a few times. V is TRBV3-1 and J is TRBJ2-3, with 8 bases that match TRBD1. This CDR3 region has 15 residues. Trimming removed 3 bases from V and 2 bases from J; junction bases left unmatched: 4. Looked up from germline, CDR1 is LGHDT and CDR2 is YNNKEL (reference sequence). Here the CDR3 DNA reads TGTGCCAGCAGCCATCGGGACAGGTCCACAGATACGCAGTATTTT. Amino acid sequence: CASSHRDRSTDTQYF.

The table lists this clonotype with a few counts. The V call is TRBV5-1, the J call TRBJ2-7, with TRBD2 matching 10 bases. Trimming took 3 bases from V and 3 from J; bases not matched to a gene: 9. Germline V CDR1 and CDR2: SGHRS, YFSETQ. The CDR3 spans 16 residues. CDR3 bases: TGCGCCAGCAGCTCTCCGACTAGCGGGCTTGACTACGAGCAGTACTTC. Amino acids: CASSSPTSGLDYEQYF. Full variable domain (outside the CDR3, taken from reference TRBV5-1 and TRBJ2-7): KAGVTQTPRYLIKTRGQQVTLSCSPISGHRSVSWYQQTPGQGLQFLFEYFSETQRNKGNFPGRFSGRQFSNSRSEMNVSTLELGDSALYLCASSSPTSGLDYEQYFGPGTRLTVT.

The chain has TRBV20-1 and TRBJ1-2, with 9 bases lining up with TRBD1. The CDR3 sequence is 11 residues long. The J segment lost 4 bases and the V segment lost 6 bases, leaving 0 bases of the junction unmatched. Per the germline V gene, CDR1 is DFQATT and CDR2 is SNEGSKA (reference sequence). The CDR3 here is CSATGGYGYTF. As DNA, the CDR3 is TGCAGTGCGACAGGGGGCTATGGCTACACCTTC.

This rearrangement joins TRBV20-1 to TRBJ2-1; unclear D gene. This CDR3 spans 11 amino acids. The V gene lost 3 bases and the J gene lost 8 bases, with 8 bases spanning the gap. Germline CDR1 DFQATT, CDR2 SNEGSKA (reference sequence). CDR3 loop: CSASEVHEQFF. As DNA, the CDR3 is TGCAGTGCTAGTGAGGTCCATGAGCAGTTCTTC.

The chain combines TRBV27 with TRBJ2-1; no clear D. CDR3 length equals 16 residues. Germline CDR1 MNHEY, CDR2 SMNVEV (reference sequence). V lost 5 bases to trimming and J lost 0 bases, with 14 bases between them. CDR3 coding DNA: TGTGCCAGCAGTCCGAAAAGTCAGGTCTCCTACAATGAGCAGTTCTTC. Its protein is CASSPKSQVSYNEQFF.

This chain links TRBV20-1 with TRBJ2-3; 11 bases agree with TRBD1. This CDR3 is 15 amino acids long. Trimming took 6 bases from V and 5 from J; bases not matched to a gene: 10. CDR1 and CDR2 (germline): DFQATT, SNEGSKA (reference sequence). The CDR3 reads CSARPPGQGVDTQYF. In DNA form, the CDR3 reads TGCAGTGCCCGCCCCCCGGGACAGGGGGTAGATACGCAGTATTTT.

This clonotype was seen only a few times. The chain links TRBV4-2 to TRBJ2-3; 7 bases map to TRBD2. With V trimmed by 1 base and J by 0 bases, 4 bases remained unmatched. This CDR3 has 16 residues. Germline-derived CDR1 and CDR2 are LGHNA and YNFKEQ. CDR3 in amino acids: CASSQVAGTSTDTQYF. The CDR3 nucleotides read TGTGCCAGCAGCCAAGTAGCGGGTACTAGCACAGATACGCAGTATTTT.

J is TRBJ2-1 and V is TRBV29-1; no clear D. The CDR3 is 15 amino acids. The ends were cut back, 0 bases at V and 0 bases at J, with 9 bases in the middle. Germline values: CDR1 SQVTM, CDR2 ANQGSEA. CDR3 bases: TGCAGCGTTGAAGATGGACGAAGCTCCTACAATGAGCAGTTCTTC. Translated: CSVEDGRSSYNEQFF.

This clonotype was observed a few times. The V and J genes are TRBV15 and TRBJ2-1, with 8 bases matching TRBD2. CDR3 length: 15 amino acids. J gave up 4 bases and V 5 bases, and 7 bases lay outside the gene matches. Germline lookup yields CDR1 LNHNV and CDR2 YYDKDF (reference sequence). CDR3 sequence: CATSPTAGGYNEQFF. In nucleotides, the CDR3 is TGTGCCACCAGCCCTACGGCGGGGGGTTACAATGAGCAGTTCTTC.

The rearrangement uses TRBV5-1 and TRBJ1-1, with 9 bases matching TRBD1. V lost 0 bases and J lost 5; bases outside the gene matches: 11. The CDR3 contains 17 residues. The germline gives CDR1 SGHRS, CDR2 YFSETQ. For the CDR3, the DNA is TGCGCCAGCAGCTTGGGGCTAAGACAGGGGGACGGGACTGAAGCTTTCTTT. Residues: CASSLGLRQGDGTEAFF.

V gene TRBV4-1 combines with J gene TRBJ2-1; 8 nucleotides line up with TRBD2. This CDR3 has 17 amino acids. CDR1 is MGHRA, CDR2 YSYEKL, per germline. The junction had 14 bases not matched to a gene; V was cut back by 3 bases and J by 7 bases. CDR3 sequence reads: CASSQGLPGLGSNEQFF. CDR3 coding DNA: TGCGCCAGCAGCCAGGGCCTCCCGGGACTAGGATCGAATGAGCAGTTCTTC.

This chain links TRBV27 with TRBJ2-7; 10 nucleotides line up with TRBD1. The CDR3 runs 15 residues. The V and J ends lost 2 bases and 3 bases, in that order; junction bases with no gene match: 4. CDR1 MNHEY and CDR2 SMNVEV come from the germline V gene (reference sequence). This CDR3 is CASSLRGQGGYEQYF. CDR3 sequence (DNA): TGTGCCAGCAGTTTAAGAGGACAGGGGGGCTACGAGCAGTACTTC.

This chain uses TRBV7-6 with TRBJ2-7; 8 bases agree with TRBD1. V shed 0 bases, J shed 5 bases, and the junction held 3 bases outside the gene matches. The CDR3 totals 14 residues. Per the germline V gene, CDR1 is SGHVS and CDR2 is FNYEAQ. The CDR3: CASSLAQGANEQYF. CDR3 in DNA: TGTGCCAGCAGCTTAGCCCAGGGGGCCAACGAGCAGTACTTC.

The chain links TRBV20-1 to TRBJ2-5; TRBD1 aligns across 11 bases. The CDR3 contains 13 residues. Germline CDR1 is DFQATT and CDR2 is SNEGSKA (reference sequence). The junction had 4 bases not matched to a gene; V was cut back by 6 bases and J by 4 bases. CDR3 protein: CSAPGTGGETQYF. The CDR3 bases are TGCAGTGCCCCCGGGACAGGGGGAGAGACCCAGTACTTC.

This clonotype was found a few times. The chain combines TRBV11-2 with TRBJ2-1, with TRBD2 matching over 11 bases. There are 15 residues in the CDR3. With V trimmed by 8 bases and J by 5 bases, 8 bases remained unmatched. From germline, CDR1 is SGHAT and CDR2 FQNNGV. This CDR3 is CASGRLAGIDNEQFF. In DNA, the CDR3 is TGTGCCAGCGGACGACTAGCGGGGATCGACAATGAGCAGTTCTTC.

This clonotype has more than one count but fewer than ten. The chain combines TRBV10-3 with TRBJ1-5; D gene uncertain. Germline assignment: CDR1 ENHRY and CDR2 SYGVKD. V lost 0 bases to trimming and J lost 4 bases, with 10 bases between them. This CDR3 comprises 15 residues. The CDR3 spells CAISESGVGNQPQHF. For the CDR3, the DNA is TGTGCCATCAGTGAGTCCGGGGTCGGGAATCAGCCCCAGCATTTT.

V and J are TRBV12-3 or TRBV12-4 and TRBJ2-3; D is tentatively TRBD1 or TRBD2 (6 bases each). This CDR3 comprises 17 residues. Trimming left V 6 bases short and J 4 bases short, with 23 bases between. The CDR3 reads CASSPLGGQGRPDTQYF. CDR3 DNA sequence: TGTGCCAGCAGCCCCCTGGGGGGCCAAGGCCGCCCAGATACGCAGTATTTT.

This clonotype came up a few times. CDR3 sequence (DNA): TGTGCCAGCAGTTCGCGCCGACTAGGCAATCAGCCCCAGCATTTT. Translation gives CASSSRRLGNQPQHF. The chain carries TRBV12-3 or TRBV12-4 and TRBJ1-5; D unclear. V was cut by 4 bases and J by 2 bases, with 12 bases left in between. The CDR3 sequence is 15 residues long.